The 9 T cell receptor beta chains listed next were all sequenced from one sample in a study of T cells in Graves' hyperthyroidism and ophthalmopathy. Authors of the study amplified TCR beta CDR3 regions from RNA transcripts. RT-PCR in the first round (using the HTBI primer set) targeted the TCR CDR3. TCRdb re-called the multiplex PCR reads through MiXCR, storing one row per CDR3 protein. Of 550,000 to 850,000 distinct CDR3 sequences in the sample, about 17% were seen once. Sequencing was done on a sample of blood. The origin of the receptors is a woman in her forties or fifties with Graves' hyperthyroidism that later progressed to Graves' ophthalmopathy.

The V and J genes are TRBV7-9 and TRBJ2-5, with D perhaps given as TRBD1 or TRBD2 (5 bases each). Trimming left V 5 bases short and J 12 bases short, with 19 bases between. The CDR3 is 13 residues long. Germline V gene data show CDR1 as SEHNR and CDR2 as FQNEAQ (reference sequence). The CDR3 here is CASSQLSMGPEYF. The CDR3 nucleotides read TGTGCCAGCAGCCAGCTTAGCATGGGACCGGAGTACTTC.

As for this clonotype: With a much larger clone just one base away, this may be a read error. The chain has TRBV30 and TRBJ1-2, with 8 bases matching TRBD1. In germline, CDR1 is GTSNPN, CDR2 SVGIG (reference sequence). The CDR3 is 15 amino acids. V shed 4 bases, J shed 0 bases, and the junction held 7 bases outside the gene matches. The CDR3 nucleotides read TGTGCCTGGAAGGGGGCAGGGGGCACTAACTATGGCTACACCTTC. This translates into CAWKGAGGTNYGYTF.

This clonotype has more than one count but fewer than ten. At one end, the junction sequence differs from germline, possibly due to a read error. The J gene is TRBJ1-5, the V gene TRBV5-1; D is perhaps TRBD1 (6 bases). Per germline, CDR1 SGHRS and CDR2 YFSETQ. The CDR3 has 13 residues. The CDR3 coding sequence is TGTGCCAGCAGCTGGACAGTCAATCAGCCCCAGCATTTT. Translating it yields CASSWTVNQPQHF.

This clonotype was recorded at least ten times. The rearrangement links TRBV6-2 or TRBV6-3 to TRBJ2-3; 9 positions match TRBD2. V shed 2 bases, J shed 1 base, and the junction held 4 bases outside the gene matches. The CDR3 runs 16 residues. Germline CDR1 reads MNHEY; CDR2 reads SVGEGT. The CDR3 protein is CASSYLQRGGTDTQYF. The CDR3 bases are TGTGCCAGCAGTTACCTCCAGCGGGGGGGCACAGATACGCAGTATTTT.

This clonotype was recorded a few times. This chain joins TRBV6-1 and TRBJ1-2; tentatively, D is TRBD1 (5 bases). CDR1 is MNHNS, CDR2 SASEGT, per germline. V gave up 8 bases and J gave up 3 bases, with 16 bases separating them. This CDR3 is built from 14 residues. In DNA, the CDR3 is TGTGCCAGCGGAGGGGCAGGGACTTACTATGGCTACACCTTC. Its protein is CASGGAGTYYGYTF.

This chain links TRBV9 with TRBJ1-2, with TRBD1 matching over 9 bases. The CDR3 runs 15 residues. Trimming cost V 3 bases and J 0 bases; bases outside gene matches: 3. CDR1 is SGDLS, CDR2 YYNGEE, per germline. CDR3 sequence: CASSGRDRANYGYTF. The CDR3 bases are TGTGCCAGCAGCGGGCGGGACAGGGCTAACTATGGCTACACCTTC.

The chain has TRBV4-1 and TRBJ1-2; maybe TRBD1 (5 bases). CDR1 is MGHRA, CDR2 YSYEKL, per germline. The CDR3 extends over 15 amino acids. Trimming pared 0 bases from V and 8 bases from J, leaving 16 bases between. This CDR3 reads CASSQDQVQGGGYTF. The CDR3 region has the DNA TGCGCCAGCAGCCAAGATCAGGTCCAGGGCGGGGGCTACACCTTC.

In this sample, this clonotype turned up a few times. The CDR3 is CSVRSGTGGSDTQYF. The CDR3 bases are TGCAGCGTGAGATCCGGGACAGGGGGCTCAGATACGCAGTATTTT. This chain uses TRBV29-1 with TRBJ2-3, with 12 bases fitting TRBD1. Germline V lookup: CDR1 SQVTM, CDR2 ANQGSEA. This CDR3 has 15 amino acids. The trim removed 6 bases at V and 4 bases at J, leaving 8 bases unmatched.

This clonotype turned up a few times. This chain links TRBV27 with TRBJ1-4; the match to TRBD1 covers 9 bases. Germline V CDR1 and CDR2: MNHEY, SMNVEV (reference sequence). The V gene end was trimmed by 0 bases and the J gene end by 8 bases; junction bases not matched to a gene: 7. The CDR3 has 16 residues. CDR3 in DNA: TGTGCCAGCAGTTTATCCAGCCGGACAGGGGAGGAAAAACTGTTTTTT. Translation: CASSLSSRTGEEKLFF.